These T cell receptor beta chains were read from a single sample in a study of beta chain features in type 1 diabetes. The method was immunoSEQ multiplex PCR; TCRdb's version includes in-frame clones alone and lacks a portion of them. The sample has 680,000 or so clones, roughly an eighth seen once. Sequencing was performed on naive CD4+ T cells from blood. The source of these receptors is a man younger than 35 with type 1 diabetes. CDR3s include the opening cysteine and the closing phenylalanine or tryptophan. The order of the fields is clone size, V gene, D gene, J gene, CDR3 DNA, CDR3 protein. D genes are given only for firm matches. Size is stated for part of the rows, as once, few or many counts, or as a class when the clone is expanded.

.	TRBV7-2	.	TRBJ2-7	TGTGCCAGCAGCTCCCTTGGCGGGACACCCTCCTACGAGCAGTACTTC	CASSSLGGTPSYEQYF
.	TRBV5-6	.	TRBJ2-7	TGTGCCAGCAGCTGGACCTCAGGGGTCGGCGAGCAGTACTTC	CASSWTSGVGEQYF
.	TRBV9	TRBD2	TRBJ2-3	TGTGCCAGCAGCCCGCGACTAGCGGGATGGAAAAGCACAGATACGCAGTATTTT	CASSPRLAGWKSTDTQYF
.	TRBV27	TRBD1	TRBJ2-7	TGTGCCAGCAGTTTAGGTGACAGGGGGCTTGCCGAGCAGTACTTC	CASSLGDRGLAEQYF
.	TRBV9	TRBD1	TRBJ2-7	TGTGCCAGCAGCGTGGGACAGGGAAACTACGAGCAGTACTTC	CASSVGQGNYEQYF
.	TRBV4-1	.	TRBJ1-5	TGCGCCAGCAGCCAAGATGGCCCGGGAAACAATCAGCCCCAGCATTTT	CASSQDGPGNNQPQHF
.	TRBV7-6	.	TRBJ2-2	TGTGCCAGCAGCTCCCAATCAGGGTTCCCCGGGGAGCTGTTTTTT	CASSSQSGFPGELFF
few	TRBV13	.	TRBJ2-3	TGTGCCAGCAGCCTGGGGGGGCGCCGAGGCACAGATACGCAGTATTTT	CASSLGGRRGTDTQYF
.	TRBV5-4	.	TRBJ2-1	TGTGCCAGCAGCTTCAGGTCAAGCTCCTACAATGAGCAGTTCTTC	CASSFRSSSYNEQFF
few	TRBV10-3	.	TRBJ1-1	TGTGCCATCAGAACCAGGGAGGAGTGGACTGAAGCTTTCTTT	CAIRTREEWTEAFF
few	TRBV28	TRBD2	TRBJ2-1	TGTGCCAGCAGTCACTCTAGCGGGGGGACTTACAATGAGCAGTTCTTC	CASSHSSGGTYNEQFF
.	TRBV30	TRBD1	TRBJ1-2	TGTGCCTGGCAGAACAGGGGGCCCGCCAGCGGCTACACCTTC	CAWQNRGPASGYTF
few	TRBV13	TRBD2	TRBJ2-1	TGTGCCAGCAGCTCCCCACTAGCGGGGGGGGCTAGCTCCTACAATGAGCAGTTCTTC	CASSSPLAGGASSYNEQFF
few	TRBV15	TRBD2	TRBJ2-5	TGTGCCACCAGCAGAGTTGGGCTAGCGGGGGCACAAGAGACCCAGTACTTC	CATSRVGLAGAQETQYF
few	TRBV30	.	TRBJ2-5	TGTGCCTGGAGTGTACAGGTCCAAGAGACCCAGTACTTC	CAWSVQVQETQYF
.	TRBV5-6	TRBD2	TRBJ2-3	TGTGCCAGCAGCCCGACTGTCCTAGCGGGGGGAACAGATACGCAGTATTTT	CASSPTVLAGGTDTQYF
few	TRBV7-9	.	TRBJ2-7	TGTGCCACCGGGACCTGGGACTACGAGCAGTACTTC	CATGTWDYEQYF